These 20 T cell receptor delta chains were sequenced from one sample in a study of γδ T cells in repeated Plasmodium falciparum infection (dated by TCRdb to about 2021). Receptor amplification or capture employed multiplex PCR. Sequencing relied on an Illumina MiSeq. For TCRdb, the public reads were processed anew by CATT, and duplicate DNA sequences were folded into one row. The sample profile shows roughly 48,000 delta-chain clones; roughly 1.6% of them were found once. Roughly 9.2% of the sample is taken by the ten largest. For bulk TCR repertoire analysis, Vgamma9/Vdelta2+ and Vdelta2-negative gammadelta T cell populations were flow-sorted out of peripheral blood mononuclear cells. The sample comprised gamma-delta T cells from blood. The receptors come from a pool of human donors (malaria-infected and uninfected, not separated).

Notes on this clone: It differs at one base from a far larger clone, so likely a read error. The same CDR3 also results from other DNA sequences found in this sample. The chain has TRDV2 and TRDJ1; 11 bases match TRDD3. No J gene is reported in TCRdb; it was inferred here by comparing the DNA with germline. The trim removed 6 bases at V and 2 bases at J, leaving 28 bases unmatched. CDR3 size: 22 residues. Germline CDR1 and CDR2: GEAIGNYY and EKD. The CDR3 loop reads CACWHPTSSRSTGGYFTDKLIF. CDR3 sequence (DNA): TGTGCCTGTTGGCATCCTACGTCTTCTAGATCTACTGGGGGATATTTTACCGATAAACTCATCTTT.

This clone was counted a few times. CDR3 region: CACDHRTGGYVADKLIF. The CDR3 DNA reads TGTGCCTGTGACCACCGTACTGGGGGATACGTAGCCGATAAACTCATCTTT. The rearrangement joins TRDV2 to TRDJ1, with 13 bases fitting TRDD3. The J gene comes from matching the DNA to germline here; TCRdb lacks it. The CDR3 runs to 17 residues. The V segment lost 3 bases and the J segment 3 bases; nucleotides outside the gene matches: 9. Germline CDR1 and CDR2: GEAIGNYY and EKD.

This clone was seen a few times. The TCRdb record carries a much larger clone's protein, which differs from this DNA's translation at residue 16; a read error is the likely cause, and the protein listed here is the DNA translation. The J gene has no call, while the V gene is TRDV1. The CDR3 is 19 residues long. Germline CDR1 is TSWWSYY and CDR2 is QGS. CDR3 nucleotides: TGTGCTCTTGGGTCATTCGCCCCCCTACCGGGACGACCTCGTTTTAGGCTCATCTTT. This sequence encodes CALGSFAPLPGRPRFRLIF.

Remarks on this clone: The TCRdb record carries a much larger clone's protein, which differs from this DNA's translation at residue 17; a read error is the likely cause, and the protein listed here is the DNA translation. The gene calls are TRDV1 and TRDJ1; TRDD3 matches at 11 bases. Germline matching of the DNA provided the J gene here, since TCRdb leaves it blank. V lost 1 base and J lost 5; bases outside the gene matches: 27. CDR1 TSWWSYY and CDR2 QGS come from the germline V gene. This CDR3 has 23 amino acids. The CDR3 DNA follows: TGTGCTCTTGGGGAACCTGGGCTATCTTTCTCGAACTGGGGGATATGGAAGCAAGATAAACTCATCTTT. It yields the protein CALGEPGLSFSNWGIWKQDKLIF.

Turning to this clone: TCRdb lists the protein of a much larger clone for this DNA, which differs at residue 4, so this is likely a read error; the protein given here is translated from the DNA itself. V gene TRDV1 combines with J gene TRDJ1, with D uncertain. TCRdb lists no J gene, so it was determined here by aligning the DNA to germline. The CDR3 sequence is 21 residues long. CDR1 TSWWSYY and CDR2 QGS come from the germline V gene. As DNA, the CDR3 is TGTGCTCTTAGGGAACTTTTTCTACCGAACTCCGATCGTGCGGACACCGATAAACTCATCTTT. This codes for CALRELFLPNSDRADTDKLIF.

The table lists this clone with a few counts. A far larger clone is off by one base, so a read error is likely. The identical CDR3 is also encoded by other nucleotide sequences in the sample. V usage is TRDV1 and J usage is TRDJ1; D might be TRDD3 (5 bases). The CDR3 is made up of 16 amino acids. Germline V gene lookup returns CDR1 TSWWSYY and CDR2 QGS. Trimming shortened V by 3 bases and J by 1 base, and 15 bases separated the two germline ends. This CDR3 is CALGDLRGEVTDKLIF. CDR3 DNA sequence: TGTGCTCTTGGGGACCTGCGAGGGGAAGTCACCGATAAACTCATCTTT.

This clone was found a few times. This DNA's translation differs at residue 5 from TCRdb's protein, which comes from a much larger clone; a read error is likely, and the protein shown is translated from the DNA. The chain recombines TRDV2 with TRDJ1, with unresolved D. TCRdb does not report a J gene; here it was assigned by matching the DNA to germline references. Germline-derived CDR1 and CDR2 are GEAIGNYY and EKD. CDR3 length: 14 amino acids. Trimming took 3 bases from V and 0 from J, leaving 10 bases between them. Written as DNA, the CDR3 is TGTGCCTGTGACTTCTTACTTAACACCGATAAACTCATCTTT. Amino acids: CACDFLLNTDKLIF.

Concerning this clone: The translation of this DNA and the TCRdb protein of a much larger clone differ at residue 19, probably owing to a read error; the protein shown here is translated from the DNA. The chain employs TRAV38-2/DV8 and TRDJ1; TRDD2 might be the D (6 bases). The germline V gene encodes CDR1 TSESDYY and CDR2 QEAYKQQN. The CDR3 has 22 amino acids. CDR3 DNA sequence: TGTGCTTATAGGAGCGTACTTCCTCGGTGTTGGTTGGGGACCTCGTACACCGATAGACTCATCTTT. Translated, it gives CAYRSVLPRCWLGTSYTDRLIF.

This clone was found many times. Translating this DNA gives a protein that differs at residue 14 from the TCRdb one, which belongs to a much larger clone; a read error is likely, and the protein shown is this translation. The rearrangement uses TRDV1 and TRDJ1; D perhaps matches TRDD3 (5 bases). Here the J gene was assigned by germline matching of the DNA, as TCRdb has none. The ends were cut back, 0 bases at V and 5 bases at J, with 25 bases in the middle. The CDR3 has 19 residues. From germline, CDR1 is TSWWSYY and CDR2 QGS. DNA for the CDR3: TGTGCTCTTGGGGAACTAGGGGGTACAGAGTCTTACCCTGGGGATAAACTCATCTTT. Translating it yields CALGELGGTESYPGDKLIF.

The chain carries TRDV1 and TRDJ1; TRDD3 agrees at 10 bases. TCRdb is silent on the J gene; assignment here came from matching the DNA to germline. This CDR3 spans 19 amino acids. V lost 2 bases and J lost 4; bases outside the gene matches: 16. Germline V gives CDR1 TSWWSYY, CDR2 QGS. The CDR3 coding sequence is TGTGCTCTTGGGGAATCCTTCGACCTTCTGGGGGATATCCTCGATAAACTCATCTTT. Encoded protein: CALGESFDLLGDILDKLIF.

This clone was seen ten or more times. This clone may be a read error of a much larger clone one base away. This chain uses TRAV38-2/DV8 with TRDJ1; no firm D call. TCRdb carries no J gene annotation; the J gene was assigned here by matching the DNA with germline. V lost 0 bases and J 0 bases, leaving 33 bases between the germline ends. Germline V lookup: CDR1 TSESDYY, CDR2 QEAYKQQN. The CDR3 runs 23 residues. The CDR3 here is CAYRSAFISWWMLAPPYTDKLIF. In DNA, the CDR3 is TGTGCTTATAGGAGCGCGTTCATCTCCTGGTGGATGCTCGCCCCCCCTTACACCGATAAACTCATCTTT.

This clone was observed many times. The chain joins TRDV2 to TRDJ1; 12 bases agree with TRDD3. The J gene comes from matching the DNA to germline here; TCRdb lacks it. Trimming took 2 bases from V and 2 from J; bases not matched to a gene: 11. The CDR3 covers 18 residues. From germline, CDR1 is GEAIGNYY and CDR2 EKD. The CDR3 DNA reads TGTGCCTGTGACATACTGGGGGATACCCGGGTGGGGACCGATAAACTCATCTTT. Translating it yields CACDILGDTRVGTDKLIF.

This clone was seen a few times. A far larger clone is only one base removed, so a read error is likely. Other DNA sequences in this sample translate to the same CDR3. The V gene call is TRDV2, and the J gene call is absent; the table calls TRDD3, which could not be checked here. The CDR3 sequence is 16 residues long. Germline assignment: CDR1 GEAIGNYY and CDR2 EKD. The CDR3 here is CACDSLTGGYTDKLIF. The CDR3 coding sequence is TGTGCCTGTGACTCCCTTACTGGGGGTTACACCGATAAACTCATTTTT.

This clone was seen many times. TCRdb attributes to this sequence the protein of a much larger clone, which differs from the DNA translation at residue 6; a read error is likely, and the protein displayed is translated from the DNA. The gene calls are TRDV1 and TRDJ1; TRDD3 agrees at 8 bases. CDR3 length equals 18 residues. CDR1 is TSWWSYY and CDR2 is QGS in the germline V gene. J lost 0 bases, V lost 2 bases, and 11 bases had no gene match. CDR3 protein: CALGEAKGYVLDTDKLIF. The CDR3 DNA sequence: TGTGCTCTTGGGGAAGCAAAGGGATACGTTCTTGACACCGATAAACTCATCTTT.

About this clone itself: This DNA's translation and the protein TCRdb lists, from a much larger clone, do not match at residue 19, likely due to a read error; the protein shown is translated from the DNA. This rearrangement joins TRDV1 to TRDJ1; 8 bases agree with TRDD3. The CDR3 contains 22 residues. CDR1 is TSWWSYY, CDR2 QGS, per germline. The CDR3 DNA reads as TGTGCTCTTGGGGAACTCGACTACGCCTCGGGGATACTCACACCTTACACCGATAGACTCATCTTT. This translates into CALGELDYASGILTPYTDRLIF.

There is no V gene call, and the J gene is TRDJ1. The CDR3 totals 12 residues. This CDR3 reads CASGPCTDKLIF. In DNA form, the CDR3 reads TGCGCCTCGGGCCCCTGCACCGATAAACTCATCTTT.

This clone was picked up a small number of times. TCRdb assigns this DNA the protein of a much larger clone, which departs from its translation at residue 6; this likely reflects a read error, and the protein shown comes from translating the DNA. The chain joins TRDV2 to TRDJ1; TRDD3 matches 11 bases. The J gene, left out of TCRdb, was set here by checking the DNA against germline. The CDR3 is 23 amino acids. V gave up 0 bases and J gave up 7 bases; unmatched junction bases: 30. The V gene's germline CDR1 is GEAIGNYY and CDR2 EKD. CDR3 region: CACDTTPARGVGDTTYLPGKLIF. CDR3 DNA sequence: TGTGCCTGTGACACCACCCCGGCACGTGGAGTGGGGGATACGACCTACCTACCTGGTAAACTCATCTTT.

There are a few counts of this clone. The protein that TCRdb holds for this DNA derives from a much larger clone and differs from the translated DNA at residue 12, which likely indicates a read error; the protein shown here is translated from the DNA. CDR3 coding DNA: TGTGCTCTTGTGTTCGGCCCCCTGGGGGATATCGCTAAACTCATCTTT. It specifies CALVFGPLGDIAKLIF. This chain connects TRDV1 to TRDJ1; 10 bases fit TRDD3. This CDR3 has 16 amino acids. V lost 7 bases, J lost 7 bases, and 15 bases stayed unmatched. CDR1 is TSWWSYY, CDR2 QGS, per germline.

Comments on this clone: The TCRdb protein comes from a much larger clone and disagrees with this DNA's translation at residue 4, likely due to a read error; the protein given here is derived from the DNA. The genes are TRDV1 and TRDJ1, with 8 bases lining up with TRDD3. Because TCRdb records no J gene, it was assigned here through a match of the DNA to germline. The CDR3 length is 20 residues. Germline assignment: CDR1 TSWWSYY and CDR2 QGS. The CDR3 DNA reads as TGTGCTCTTGTGGAACCCAGCCCTCCCAAATACTGGGGGCTCACCGATAAACTCATCTTT. It specifies CALVEPSPPKYWGLTDKLIF.

Regarding this clone: TCRdb attributes to this sequence the protein of a much larger clone, which differs from the DNA translation at residue 14; a read error is likely, and the protein displayed is translated from the DNA. The chain uses TRDV1 and TRDJ2, with a possible D match to TRDD3 (5 bases). The J gene, left out of TCRdb, was set here by checking the DNA against germline. This CDR3 is 17 amino acids long. Per the germline V gene, CDR1 is TSWWSYY and CDR2 is QGS. The CDR3 reads CALGEVVLDPVTARLFF. CDR3 coding DNA: TGTGCTCTTGGGGAAGTAGTACTGGATCCAGTGACAGCACGACTCTTCTTT.